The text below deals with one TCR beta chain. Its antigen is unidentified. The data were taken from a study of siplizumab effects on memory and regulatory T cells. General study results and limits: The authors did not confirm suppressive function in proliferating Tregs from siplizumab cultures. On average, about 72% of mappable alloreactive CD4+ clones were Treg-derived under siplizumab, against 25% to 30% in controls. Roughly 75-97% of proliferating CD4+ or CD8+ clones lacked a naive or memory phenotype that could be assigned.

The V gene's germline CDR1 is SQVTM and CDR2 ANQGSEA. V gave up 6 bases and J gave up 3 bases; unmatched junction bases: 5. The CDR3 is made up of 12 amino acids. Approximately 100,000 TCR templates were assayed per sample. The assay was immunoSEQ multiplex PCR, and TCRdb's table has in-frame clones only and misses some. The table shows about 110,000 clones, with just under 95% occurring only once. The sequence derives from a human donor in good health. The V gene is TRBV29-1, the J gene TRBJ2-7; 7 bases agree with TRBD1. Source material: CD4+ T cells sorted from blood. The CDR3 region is CSVAQGNYEQYF. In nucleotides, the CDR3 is TGCAGCGTCGCACAGGGGAACTACGAGCAGTACTTC.